A selection of T cell receptor beta chains follows, all from one sample in a study of OX40 agonist ivuxolimab in advanced cancers. TCRdb's copy holds only in-frame clones and misses some; the assay was immunoSEQ multiplex PCR. The sample includes about 79,000 clones, around 90% seen only once; the top ten take approximately 6.5%. The material was CD4+ or CD8+ T cells sorted from blood, obtained in a trial of the OX40 agonist ivuxolimab. Source of these receptors: an adult with an advanced solid tumor such as melanoma, head and neck, liver or kidney cancer. Both conserved end residues are part of each CDR3. D genes are given only for firm matches. A row's size may be missing; if present it is once, few, many or a size class.

>TRBV28|NA|NA|TRBJ2-7
CASSIRVSYYEQYF
TGTGCCAGCAGTATTCGGGTGTCTTACTACGAGCAGTACTTC
>TRBV7-6|NA|NA|TRBJ2-3
CASSLVGSTDTQYF
TGTGCCAGCAGCTTAGTCGGGAGCACAGATACGCAGTATTTT
>TRBV7-8|NA|NA|TRBJ1-1
CASSLGGTTEAFF
TGTGCCAGCAGCTTAGGGGGTACCACTGAAGCTTTCTTT
>TRBV6-5|NA|NA|TRBJ2-1
CASTSGAHNEQFF
TGTGCCAGCACCTCTGGAGCGCACAATGAGCAGTTCTTC
>TRBV28|TRBD2|NA|TRBJ2-3
CASSFLGRGGTDTQYF
TGTGCCAGCAGTTTTCTCGGGAGGGGAGGCACAGATACGCAGTATTTT
>TRBV19|NA|NA|TRBJ2-7
CASRPDGGDRSEQYF
TGTGCCAGTCGTCCTGACGGCGGGGATCGTTCCGAGCAGTACTTC
>TRBV5-1|NA|NA|TRBJ1-6
CASSAGVGANSPLHF
TGCGCCAGCAGCGCAGGGGTTGGGGCCAATTCACCCCTCCACTTT
>TRBV6-5|NA|once|TRBJ2-7
CASSSPMRASYEQYF
TGTGCCAGCAGTTCCCCAATGCGGGCCTCCTACGAGCAGTACTTC
>TRBV5-1|NA|NA|TRBJ2-5
CASRTVWGQETQYF
TGCGCCAGCCGGACAGTCTGGGGGCAAGAGACCCAGTACTTC
>TRBV7-2|TRBD1|NA|TRBJ1-1
CASSYGQGASTEAFF
TGTGCCAGCAGCTATGGACAGGGGGCGAGCACTGAAGCTTTCTTT
>TRBV28|TRBD2|NA|TRBJ2-5
CASSFVLAGGKTQYF
TGTGCCAGCAGTTTCGTACTAGCGGGAGGCAAGACCCAGTACTTC
>TRBV2|NA|NA|TRBJ1-3
CASSEGWFSGNTIYF
TGTGCCAGCAGTGAAGGGTGGTTCTCTGGAAACACCATATATTTT
>TRBV10-2|TRBD1|NA|TRBJ2-2
CASSESGQGAGELFF
TGCGCCAGCAGTGAGTCGGGACAGGGGGCCGGGGAGCTGTTTTTT
>TRBV28|NA|NA|TRBJ1-2
CASSSGGYGYTF
TGTGCCAGCAGTTCCGGGGGATATGGCTACACCTTC
>TRBV6-1|TRBD1|NA|TRBJ2-7
CASSDRVAYEQYF
TGTGCCAGCAGCGACAGGGTCGCCTACGAGCAGTACTTC
>TRBV28|TRBD1|NA|TRBJ1-1
CASSSGQGAVNTEAFF
TGTGCCAGCAGTTCGGGACAGGGGGCGGTGAACACTGAAGCTTTCTTT
>TRBV18|NA|NA|TRBJ1-1
CASSPGQLVNTEAFF
TGTGCCAGCTCACCTGGACAGTTGGTGAACACTGAAGCTTTCTTT
>TRBV5-4|TRBD2|NA|TRBJ2-2
CASSSGLAGGGSGELFF
TGTGCCAGCAGCTCAGGACTAGCGGGAGGGGGCAGCGGGGAGCTGTTTTTT
>TRBV29-1|TRBD2|once|TRBJ2-1
CSVTQRETQGNEQFF
TGCAGCGTTACCCAGCGGGAGACTCAAGGCAATGAGCAGTTCTTC
>TRBV7-8|TRBD1|NA|TRBJ1-1
CASSPPGQTMNTEAFF
TGTGCCAGCAGCCCCCCGGGACAGACGATGAACACTGAAGCTTTCTTT
>TRBV5-4|NA|NA|TRBJ2-1
CASSPIGTNEQFF
TGTGCCAGCAGCCCAATCGGGACCAATGAGCAGTTCTTC
>TRBV20-1|NA|NA|TRBJ2-7
CSPLELQQYF
TGCAGCCCCCTCGAATTACAGCAGTACTTC
>TRBV30|NA|NA|TRBJ2-7
CAWSLIQGREQYF
TGTGCCTGGAGTCTTATACAGGGTAGGGAGCAGTACTTC
>TRBV7-8|TRBD2|few|TRBJ2-5
CASSPSRRSGSRAYQETQYF
TGTGCCAGCAGCCCAAGCCGAAGGAGCGGGAGTAGGGCATACCAAGAGACCCAGTACTTC
>TRBV28|TRBD2|NA|TRBJ2-7
CASTEPGRAVYEQYF
TGTGCCAGCACCGAACCCGGGAGGGCCGTATACGAGCAGTACTTC
>TRBV19|NA|NA|TRBJ1-1
CASRGKLRNTEAFF
TGTGCCAGTAGGGGAAAATTACGGAACACTGAAGCTTTCTTT
>TRBV6-1|NA|NA|TRBJ1-2
CASSELGTYGGYTF
TGTGCCAGCAGTGAACTCGGGACCTACGGTGGCTACACCTTC
>TRBV6-1|NA|once|TRBJ2-3
CASTPYTDTQYF
TGTGCCAGCACCCCATACACAGATACGCAGTATTTT
>TRBV28|TRBD1|NA|TRBJ1-4
CASSPRTGGYEKLFF
TGTGCCAGCAGTCCCCGGACAGGGGGCTATGAAAAACTGTTTTTT
>TRBV19|TRBD1|NA|TRBJ2-6
CASVYRGTGWSGANVLTF
TGTGCCAGTGTCTACCGAGGGACAGGGTGGTCTGGGGCCAACGTCCTGACTTTC
>TRBV7-2|NA|NA|TRBJ2-7
CASSSTPYEQYF
TGTGCCAGCAGCTCCACCCCTTACGAGCAGTACTTC
>TRBV6-1|NA|NA|TRBJ2-3
CASSPRETGTDTQYF
TGTGCCAGCAGTCCACGGGAGACGGGCACAGATACGCAGTATTTT
>TRBV19|NA|NA|TRBJ1-1
CASSPSGQPGAFF
TGTGCCAGTAGTCCATCAGGGCAGCCGGGCGCTTTCTTT
>TRBV29-1|TRBD1|NA|TRBJ2-2
CSVGLQGFYTGELFF
TGCAGCGTTGGTTTACAGGGGTTTTACACCGGGGAGCTGTTTTTT
>TRBV29-1|NA|NA|TRBJ1-3
CSVPPTDFRSGNTIYF
TGCAGCGTTCCACCGACGGACTTTCGCTCTGGAAACACCATATATTTT
>TRBV27|NA|NA|TRBJ2-7
CASSLKKTVSYEQYF
TGTGCCAGCAGTTTAAAGAAGACCGTTTCCTACGAGCAGTACTTC
>TRBV27|TRBD1|NA|TRBJ2-2
CASSFRGQAANTGELFF
TGTGCCAGCAGTTTCCGGGGACAGGCCGCGAACACCGGGGAGCTGTTTTTT
>TRBV18|NA|few|TRBJ2-7
CASSPARAHSYEQYF
TGTGCCAGCTCACCAGCACGGGCACACAGCTACGAGCAGTACTTC
>TRBV7-9|TRBD1|NA|TRBJ1-1
CASSQGQYTEAFF
TGTGCCAGCAGCCAGGGACAGTACACTGAAGCTTTCTTT
>TRBV28|TRBD1|once|TRBJ1-2
CASRRDRVVGGYTF
TGTGCCAGCAGGCGTGACAGGGTAGTCGGTGGCTACACCTTC
>TRBV10-3|TRBD2|few|TRBJ2-2
CATKPTSGRANTGELFF
TGTGCCACCAAACCGACTAGCGGGAGAGCGAACACCGGGGAGCTGTTTTTT
>TRBV19|NA|once|TRBJ1-5
CASSMGAGLINWSNQPQHF
TGTGCCAGTAGTATGGGTGCAGGGTTAATAAACTGGAGTAATCAGCCCCAGCATTTT
>TRBV21-1|NA|NA|TRBJ2-3
CASSKGTGATDTQYF
TGTGCCAGCAGCAAAGGGACAGGGGCCACAGATACGCAGTATTTT
>TRBV6-1|NA|NA|TRBJ1-1
CASKRGVGLAEAFF
TGTGCCAGCAAGCGGGGGGTGGGCTTAGCTGAAGCTTTCTTT
>TRBV5-1|TRBD1|NA|TRBJ2-2
CASRPDRGHTGELFF
TGCGCCAGCAGGCCTGACAGGGGGCACACCGGGGAGCTGTTTTTT
>TRBV7-9|TRBD1|NA|TRBJ1-2
CASSLGTGGPLDGYTF
TGTGCCAGCAGCTTAGGGACAGGGGGCCCGCTGGATGGCTACACCTTC